This entry lists 5 T cell receptor beta chains sequenced from one sample in a study of Ad26.COV2.S vaccination and SARS-CoV-2 variants. This sample's treatment: some 20 received Ad26.COV2.S at low or high dose, single or two shots; roughly 5 received placebo; per-sample allocation not given. Material that was analyzed had been drawn on day 63 after the first vaccine or placebo injection. Libraries were prepared by immunoSEQ multiplex PCR; TCRdb keeps only in-frame clonotypes and omits some of them. In the table there are roughly 700,000 clones, about 89% of which are singletons. Source: peripheral blood, taken in a trial of Ad26.COV2.S vaccine versus placebo. Source of these receptors: a person aged 18-60 years who received the Ad26.COV2.S COVID-19 vaccine or a placebo.

The chain employs TRBV11-3 and TRBJ2-7; D remains ambiguous. Trimming stripped 2 bases from V and 3 bases from J, with 14 bases between. The germline V gene encodes CDR1 SGHNT and CDR2 YENEEA. The CDR3 loop spans 15 amino acids. The CDR3 DNA reads as TGTGCCAGCAGCTTAAACAGTAACCTAGTCTACGAGCAGTACTTC. Translation: CASSLNSNLVYEQYF.

The genes are TRBV6-1 and TRBJ2-3, with 10 bases fitting TRBD2. Looked up from germline, CDR1 is MNHNS and CDR2 is SASEGT. This CDR3 spans 16 amino acids. J lost 5 bases, V lost 2 bases, and 7 bases had no gene match. CDR3 in DNA: TGTGCCAGCAGTGAATTTACTAGCGGGGTACGAGATACGCAGTATTTT. Translating gives CASSEFTSGVRDTQYF.

V is TRBV19 and J is TRBJ1-2; D remains unclear. Per germline, CDR1 LNHDA and CDR2 SQIVND (reference sequence). Trimming took 0 bases from V and 6 from J, leaving 11 bases between them. CDR3 length equals 14 residues. The CDR3: CASSIEVDGDGYTF. In nucleotides, the CDR3 is TGTGCCAGTAGTATAGAGGTGGACGGTGATGGCTACACCTTC.

A single count supports this clone. The chain joins TRBV19 to TRBJ2-5; no firm D call. The V gene's germline CDR1 is LNHDA and CDR2 SQIVND (reference sequence). The CDR3 length is 16 residues. With 5 bases removed from V and 0 bases from J, the gap between germline ends came to 16 bases. This CDR3 is CASSGIFGRYQETQYF. The CDR3 DNA sequence: TGTGCCAGTAGTGGGATTTTCGGCAGATACCAAGAGACCCAGTACTTC.

This clone is a singleton in its sample. The V and J genes are TRBV21-1 and TRBJ2-1; the listed D gene, TRBD2, was not tested against the DNA. TRBV21-1 is classified as a pseudogene. The CDR3 runs to 19 residues. This chain's CDR3 is CASSKVKREGMDSYNEQFF. The CDR3 region has the DNA TGTGCCAGCAGCAAAGTAAAGCGGGAGGGAATGGACTCCTACAATGAGCAGTTCTTC.